These 24 T cell receptor beta chains were sequenced from one sample in a study of T-cell reconstitution after alpha-beta-depleted transplantation in children. TCRbeta library construction was performed incorporating unique molecular identifiers. TCRdb processed the PCR reads anew with MiXCR; each CDR3 protein has one entry. The table has roughly 670,000 distinct CDR3 sequences, about an eighth seen once. Here the sequenced sample was PBMCs, taken before TCRalphabeta/CD19-depleted stem cell transplant. The receptors were sampled from a girl aged 2 to 9 with congenital amegakaryocytic thrombocytopenia, due to receive a stem cell transplant.

At least ten counts were recorded for this clonotype. The chain's CDR3 is CASSPGPGEYEQYF. Here the CDR3 DNA reads TGTGCCAGCAGTCCCGGTCCGGGGGAATACGAGCAGTACTTC. The chain employs TRBV12-3 or TRBV12-4 and TRBJ2-7; D is possibly TRBD2 (6 bases). The CDR3 length is 14 residues. The germline V and J ends were trimmed by 5 bases and 4 bases, with 15 bases remaining between them.

Points on this clonotype: A much bigger clone sits one base away, suggesting this may be a read error. The V and J genes are TRBV7-8 and TRBJ2-1, with D maybe TRBD2 (6 bases). Trimming pared 5 bases from V and 8 bases from J, leaving 13 bases between. Germline lookup yields CDR1 SGHVS and CDR2 FQNEAQ. The CDR3 is 13 residues long. CDR3 coding DNA: TGTGCCAGCAGCGCGGGGTATTCAGATGAGCAGTTCTTC. It translates to CASSAGYSDEQFF.

Ten or more counts support this clonotype. This sequence joins TRBV24-1 and TRBJ2-7, with D unresolved. This CDR3 has 16 amino acids. V was trimmed by 1 base and J by 4 bases, leaving 16 bases between them. CDR1 KGHDR and CDR2 SFDVKD come from the germline V gene. CDR3 protein: CATSDFPTGAEYEQYF. The CDR3 nucleotides read TGTGCCACCAGTGATTTTCCGACTGGCGCTGAGTACGAGCAGTACTTC.

This chain joins TRBV28 and TRBJ2-3; D may be TRBD2 (5 bases). Germline V gene data show CDR1 as MDHEN and CDR2 as SYDVKM. This CDR3 spans 14 amino acids. V was trimmed by 5 bases and J by 1 base, leaving 10 bases between them. As DNA, the CDR3 is TGTGCCAGCAGTAAACCAGCGGGCACAGATACGCAGTATTTT. It codes for CASSKPAGTDTQYF. The full variable domain, rest sourced from reference TRBV28 and TRBJ2-3, is DVKVTQSSRYLVKRTGEKVFLECVQDMDHENMFWYRQDPGLGLRLIYFSYDVKMKEKGDIPEGYSVSREKKERFSLILESASTNQTSMYLCASSKPAGTDTQYFGPGTRLTVL.

Many counts were recorded for this clonotype. The chain links TRBV20-1 to TRBJ2-1; 8 positions match TRBD2. Germline CDR1 is DFQATT and CDR2 is SNEGSKA (reference sequence). The CDR3 totals 21 residues. With V trimmed by 1 base and J by 3 bases, 23 bases remained unmatched. The CDR3 bases are TGCAGTGCTAGAGCCGGATTACGGGCTAGCGGGCGCCATCTCAGCTACAATGAGCAGTTCTTC. It encodes CSARAGLRASGRHLSYNEQFF.

This clonotype has ten or more counts. This sequence joins TRBV28 and TRBJ1-1; no reliable D call. V was pared by 3 bases and J by 3 bases, with 8 bases between. Per the germline V gene, CDR1 is MDHEN and CDR2 is SYDVKM. CDR3 length: 13 amino acids. For the CDR3, the DNA is TGTGCCAGCAGTTTCGGCGGTTACACTGAAGCTTTCTTT. Its protein is CASSFGGYTEAFF.

The chain uses TRBV7-9 and TRBJ2-1, with D perhaps assigned TRBD1 or TRBD2 (6 bases each). Germline V gene data show CDR1 as SEHNR and CDR2 as FQNEAQ (reference sequence). Trimming took 3 bases from V and 4 from J, leaving 19 bases between them. The CDR3 sequence is 17 residues long. DNA for the CDR3: TGTGCCAGCAGCTTCGGATCTAGCCGGAGGGGGTACAATGAGCAGTTCTTC. This codes for CASSFGSSRRGYNEQFF.

This clonotype was seen a handful of times. The gene calls are TRBV18 and TRBJ2-5; D possibly uses TRBD1 or TRBD2 (5 bases each). V was cut by 0 bases and J by 3 bases, with 14 bases left in between. CDR3 length equals 16 residues. The germline gives CDR1 KGHSH, CDR2 LQKENI. The CDR3 sequence: CASSPPEVAREETQYF. CDR3 nucleotide sequence: TGTGCCAGCTCACCACCGGAGGTTGCCAGGGAAGAGACCCAGTACTTC.

This clonotype was counted ten times or more. The genes are TRBV4-1 and TRBJ2-1; 7 positions match TRBD2. The trim removed 2 bases at V and 1 base at J, leaving 5 bases unmatched. The CDR3 consists of 16 residues. The germline V gene has CDR1 MGHRA and CDR2 YSYEKL. The CDR3 sequence: CASSQLSGVSYNEQFF. CDR3 nucleotide sequence: TGCGCCAGCAGCCAACTGAGCGGGGTATCCTACAATGAGCAGTTCTTC.

This clonotype came up many times. The chain uses TRBV12-3 or TRBV12-4 and TRBJ1-1; 7 bases match TRBD1. The CDR3 covers 14 residues. The junction had 4 bases not matched to a gene; V was cut back by 6 bases and J by 0 bases. The CDR3: CASRSDRVNTEAFF. The DNA for the CDR3 is TGTGCCAGCAGATCCGACAGGGTGAACACTGAAGCTTTCTTT.

This clonotype occurred many times. The chain carries TRBV12-3 or TRBV12-4 and TRBJ2-7; 7 nucleotides align to TRBD1. V lost 4 bases to trimming and J lost 5 bases; unmatched junction nucleotides: 14. This CDR3 has 16 residues. The CDR3 nucleotides read TGTGCCAGCAGTTCAACAGGGGCGCGCTTCGTAGACGAGCAGTACTTC. Translating it yields CASSSTGARFVDEQYF.

This chain connects TRBV3-1 to TRBJ2-1; D is undetermined. Trimming left V 1 base short and J 9 bases short, with 10 bases between. The CDR3 is 13 residues long. Germline V CDR1 and CDR2: LGHDT, YNNKEL (reference sequence). DNA of the CDR3: TGTGCCAGCAGCCAAGTCTCTCTGACTGAGCAGTTCTTC. It encodes CASSQVSLTEQFF.

This rearrangement joins TRBV5-1 to TRBJ2-1; 10 positions match TRBD2. The J segment lost 3 bases and the V segment lost 0 bases, leaving 6 bases of the junction unmatched. The CDR3 sequence is 17 residues long. From germline, CDR1 is SGHRS and CDR2 YFSETQ. This CDR3 reads CASSLDFGTSDYNEQFF. Here the CDR3 DNA reads TGCGCCAGCAGCTTGGATTTTGGGACTAGCGACTACAATGAGCAGTTCTTC.

This clonotype was detected many times. The chain recombines TRBV3-1 with TRBJ2-1, with D perhaps matching TRBD2 (5 bases). The CDR3 sequence is 15 residues long. The germline V and J ends were trimmed by 2 bases and 8 bases, with 16 bases remaining between them. CDR1 and CDR2 (germline): LGHDT, YNNKEL (reference sequence). The CDR3 DNA reads as TGTGCCAGCAGCCAACCTCGTTTACTAGGCGATGAGCAGTTCTTC. Translated: CASSQPRLLGDEQFF.

This clonotype came up many times. This CDR3 is CASSPEPQGNIDNEQFF. As DNA, the CDR3 is TGTGCCAGCAGTCCGGAGCCTCAGGGTAACATCGACAATGAGCAGTTCTTC. This sequence joins TRBV12-3 or TRBV12-4 and TRBJ2-1, with a tentative D call TRBD1 (5 bases). The CDR3 sequence is 17 residues long. V was trimmed by 5 bases and J by 5 bases, leaving 22 bases between them.

This clonotype was detected a few times. The genes are TRBV30 and TRBJ2-7, with 8 positions matching TRBD2. The V segment lost 1 base and the J segment 0 bases; nucleotides outside the gene matches: 14. CDR1 is GTSNPN and CDR2 is SVGIG in the germline V gene (reference sequence). The CDR3 is 18 amino acids. The CDR3 DNA is TGTGCCTGGAGTGGGCTTAAGGAGGACGGGACTAGCTCCTACGAGCAGTACTTC. Amino acid sequence: CAWSGLKEDGTSSYEQYF.

This clonotype was recorded many times. V is TRBV7-9 and J is TRBJ2-7, with 11 positions matching TRBD2. Looked up from germline, CDR1 is SEHNR and CDR2 is FQNEAQ (reference sequence). The CDR3 spans 15 residues. Unmatched junction bases numbered 3, after V lost 5 bases and J lost 0 bases. The CDR3, as DNA: TGTGCCAGCAGCCAACTAGCGGGAGCCTCCTACGAGCAGTACTTC. Amino acid sequence: CASSQLAGASYEQYF.

This rearrangement joins TRBV11-2 to TRBJ1-2; 7 bases fit TRBD1. Losses at the gene ends were 5 bases for V and 3 bases for J; bases not matched to a gene: 6. CDR1 and CDR2 from the germline V gene are SGHAT and FQNNGV. The CDR3 is 14 residues long. The CDR3 sequence is CASSPSGTDYGYTF. CDR3 sequence (DNA): TGTGCCAGCAGCCCCTCCGGGACAGACTATGGCTACACCTTC.

This clonotype was recorded many times. The CDR3 here is CASSLGYRGRNTEAFF. CDR3 bases: TGCGCCAGCAGCCTAGGATACAGGGGGAGGAACACTGAAGCTTTCTTT. The V call is TRBV4-1, the J call TRBJ1-1, with 8 nucleotides matching TRBD1. This CDR3 region has 16 residues. The V segment lost 4 bases and the J segment 1 base; nucleotides outside the gene matches: 8. Germline V CDR1 and CDR2: MGHRA, YSYEKL.

CDR3 sequence (DNA): TGTGCCAGCTCACCAGGGACAGAATCCTACACCTTC. This translates into CASSPGTESYTF. The chain joins TRBV18 to TRBJ1-2; 7 bases agree with TRBD1. This CDR3 contains 12 residues. With 2 bases clipped from V and 10 bases from J, the junction kept 4 bases outside the gene matches. CDR1 and CDR2 (germline): KGHSH, LQKENI.

This clonotype was seen repeatedly, ten times or more. The chain recombines TRBV28 with TRBJ1-2, with 9 bases identical to TRBD1. This CDR3 contains 13 residues. With V trimmed by 6 bases and J by 7 bases, 6 bases remained unmatched. The germline CDR1 and CDR2 sequences are MDHEN and SYDVKM. The CDR3 DNA is TGTGCCAGCAGAACCCCGGACAGGGGTGGCTACACCTTC. This codes for CASRTPDRGGYTF.

This clonotype appeared many times. V usage is TRBV10-3 and J usage is TRBJ2-7, with D possibly called TRBD1 or TRBD2 (5 bases each). The V gene lost 11 bases and the J gene lost 3 bases, with 17 bases spanning the gap. The CDR3 totals 13 residues. Germline V gene lookup returns CDR1 ENHRY and CDR2 SYGVKD. CDR3 coding DNA: TGTGCCTCGAACCGGGACCCAGACTACGAGCAGTACTTC. It codes for CASNRDPDYEQYF.

The rearrangement links TRBV19 to TRBJ2-1; D not certain. Trimming stripped 0 bases from V and 3 bases from J, with 9 bases between. Germline V gene lookup returns CDR1 LNHDA and CDR2 SQIVND (reference sequence). This CDR3 has 15 residues. CDR3 in DNA: TGTGCCAGTAGTATAGATCAAGGTAGCTACAATGAGCAGTTCTTC. Translating it yields CASSIDQGSYNEQFF.

This clonotype showed up just a few times. V usage is TRBV5-1 and J usage is TRBJ2-7, with unresolved D. The CDR3 extends over 13 amino acids. Trimming took off 1 base at V and 3 bases at J, with 8 bases between the two ends. CDR1 and CDR2 from the germline V gene are SGHRS and YFSETQ. The CDR3 coding sequence is TGCGCCAGCAGCTTGCAGGACGGCTACGAGCAGTACTTC. Protein product: CASSLQDGYEQYF.